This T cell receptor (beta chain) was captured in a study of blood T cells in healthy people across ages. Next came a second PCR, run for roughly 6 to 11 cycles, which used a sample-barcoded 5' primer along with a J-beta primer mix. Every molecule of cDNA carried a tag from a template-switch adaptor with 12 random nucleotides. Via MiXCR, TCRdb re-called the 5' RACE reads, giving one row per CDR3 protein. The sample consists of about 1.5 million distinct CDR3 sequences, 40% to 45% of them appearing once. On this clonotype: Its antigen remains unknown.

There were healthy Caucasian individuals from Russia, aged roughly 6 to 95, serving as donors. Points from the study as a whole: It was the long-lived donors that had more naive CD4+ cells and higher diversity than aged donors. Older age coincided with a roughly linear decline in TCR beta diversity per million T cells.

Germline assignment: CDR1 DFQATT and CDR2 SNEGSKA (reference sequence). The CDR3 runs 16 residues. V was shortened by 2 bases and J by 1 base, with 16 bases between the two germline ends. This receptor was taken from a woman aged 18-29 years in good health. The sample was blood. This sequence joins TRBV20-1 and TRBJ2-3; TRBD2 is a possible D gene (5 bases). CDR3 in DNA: TGCAGTGCTAGAAGTGCCCTGGCGGGTCGCACAGATACGCAGTATTTT. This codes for CSARSALAGRTDTQYF.